This entry features one TCR beta chain sequence. The data were produced by immunoSEQ multiplex PCR, yet TCRdb's version contains in-frame clones alone and is incomplete. The repertoire holds 100,000 to 120,000 clones, with approximately 84% as singletons. This entry comes from a study of control samples from healthy donors and cancer patients. CDR3 size: 16 residues. Losses at the gene ends were 2 bases for V and 1 base for J; bases not matched to a gene: 8. CDR1 and CDR2 from the germline V gene are SGHDT and YYEEEE. The sample was blood. The source of this sequence is a man in his late teens or twenties in good health. This chain joins TRBV5-6 and TRBJ2-5; 7 bases line up with TRBD1. CDR3 sequence: CASSFKQTGIQETQYF. The DNA for the CDR3 is TGTGCCAGCAGCTTCAAACAGACAGGGATCCAAGAGACCCAGTACTTC.